Listed below are T cell receptor beta chains from one sample, sequenced in a study of T-cell reconstitution after alpha-beta-depleted transplantation in children. TCRdb called the PCR reads again in MiXCR, with one record for every CDR3 protein. The sample holds some 180,000 distinct CDR3 sequences; 6.6% are singletons and the top ten take 5.5%. Sequencing used PBMCs, obtained before TCRalphabeta/CD19-depleted stem cell transplant. All receptors derive from a boy between 2 and 10 years old with acute lymphoblastic leukemia, due to receive a stem cell transplant. CDR3s include the opening cysteine and the closing phenylalanine or tryptophan. D genes are given only for firm matches. Not all rows give a size; the values are once, few, many and, for expanded clones, a class.

j_call d_call clone_size v_call cdr3_nt cdr3_aa
TRBJ2-7 TRBD2 . TRBV7-2 TGTGCCAGCAGCTCACCGGGACTAGGCCATCCCGAGCAGTACTTC CASSSPGLGHPEQYF
TRBJ1-1 . many TRBV28 TGTGCCAGCAGTTCACCCCACTTATTCGAAGTCACTGAAGCTTTCTTT CASSSPHLFEVTEAFF
TRBJ2-5 TRBD2 few TRBV3-1 TGTGCCAGCAGCCATTCCACGGGGGGAGGAGAGACCCAGTACTTC CASSHSTGGGETQYF
TRBJ1-1 TRBD1 many TRBV28 TGTGCCAGCACCCCCTTGACAGGGGTTGAAGCTTTCTTT CASTPLTGVEAFF
TRBJ2-1 . . TRBV7-3 TGTGCCAGCAGCTTTAACGGGCTCGGGTACAATGAGCAGTTCTTC CASSFNGLGYNEQFF
TRBJ1-2 . . TRBV12-3/TRBV12-4 TGTGCCAGCAGTTTTCTGCAGCGGACAATAAATGGCTACACCTTC CASSFLQRTINGYTF
TRBJ2-3 . many TRBV20-1 TGCAGTGCGGCCTGCCTCCCTAGCGCCTGCACAGATACGCAGTATTTT CSAACLPSACTDTQYF
TRBJ1-2 . many TRBV3-1 TGTGCCAGCAGCTCGGGACATCTCTATGGCTACACCTTC CASSSGHLYGYTF
TRBJ2-5 . . TRBV5-6 TGTGCCAGCAGCCGAGGGGTGGACCAAGAGACCCAGTACTTC CASSRGVDQETQYF
TRBJ2-1 TRBD1 many TRBV7-6 TGTGCCAGCAGCCCGACAGGGTTCAATGAGCAGTTCTTC CASSPTGFNEQFF
TRBJ1-5 . once TRBV7-8 TGTGCCATCAGCTTACGCGGGTACAATCAGCCCCAGCATTTT CAISLRGYNQPQHF
TRBJ2-7 . many TRBV7-9 TGTGCCAGCAGCCAAGGGGGGTACTACGAGCAGTACTTC CASSQGGYYEQYF
TRBJ2-3 TRBD2 many TRBV20-1 TGCAGTGCTAGAGCGGGACTAGCGGCAGATACGCAGTATTTT CSARAGLAADTQYF
TRBJ2-7 . many TRBV7-3 TGTGCCAGCACTAGGGGGGCTTTCGAGCAGTACTTC CASTRGAFEQYF
TRBJ2-1 . many TRBV7-8 TGTTCCAGCAGCTTGGGCAGGGGCCACAATGAGCAGTTCTTC CSSSLGRGHNEQFF
TRBJ2-7 TRBD1 many TRBV28 TGTGCCAGCAGTTTTGAAAGGGGGCAACCCTACGAGCAGTACTTC CASSFERGQPYEQYF
TRBJ2-5 . many TRBV7-2 TGTGCCAGCAGCTTAGGAGTCGCCAGGGAAGAGACCCAGTACTTC CASSLGVAREETQYF
TRBJ2-1 TRBD2 . TRBV7-2 TGTGCCAGCAGCTTGAACAGACTTAGCGGGGGGCACGAGGATGAGCAGTTCTTC CASSLNRLSGGHEDEQFF
TRBJ2-5 TRBD2 many TRBV20-1 TGCAGTGCCATAGGACTAGCGGGGGCCGAGACCCAGTACTTC CSAIGLAGAETQYF
TRBJ2-3 TRBD1 many TRBV28 TGTGCCAGCAGCCAGAAGCCGGGACAGGGCACAGATACGCAGTATTTT CASSQKPGQGTDTQYF
TRBJ2-1 . many TRBV9 TGTGCCAGCAGCGTAGACCCTCCCAGCGGATTAGACAATGAGCAGTTCTTC CASSVDPPSGLDNEQFF
TRBJ2-5 TRBD1 . TRBV7-9 TGTGCCAGCAGCCCTGTGACAGGGGCCGGAGAGACCCAGTACTTC CASSPVTGAGETQYF
TRBJ2-7 TRBD2 . TRBV20-1 TGCAGTGCTAGTTTCCGGGGGGAGGCCTACGAGCAGTACTTC CSASFRGEAYEQYF
TRBJ2-1 TRBD2 few TRBV3-1 TGTGCCAGCAGCCAAGGGGGACTAGCGGGAGGGGGATACAATGAGCAGTTCTTC CASSQGGLAGGGYNEQFF
TRBJ1-1 . many TRBV7-9 TGTGCCAGCAGCTTAGAGGGAGCTGAAGCTTTCTTT CASSLEGAEAFF
TRBJ2-1 . few TRBV11-2 TGTGCCAGCAGCCCTCCACAGGCCTCCTACAATGAGCAGTTCTTC CASSPPQASYNEQFF
TRBJ1-4 TRBD1 many TRBV4-1 TGCGCCAGCAGCCAAGGGGGACAGCTGTTTTTT CASSQGGQLFF
TRBJ2-3 TRBD2 . TRBV10-3 TGTGCCATCAGTGAGTCGCGGGGGAAGCCCGCAGATACGCAGTATTTT CAISESRGKPADTQYF
TRBJ2-3 TRBD2 many TRBV18 TGTGCCAGCTCTCTTCTGTCCGGGACTAACACAGATACGCAGTATTTT CASSLLSGTNTDTQYF
TRBJ2-7 TRBD1 many TRBV28 TGTGCCAGCAGCCATGACATAGGACAGGACGATCGGTACTTC CASSHDIGQDDRYF
TRBJ2-1 . many TRBV12-3/TRBV12-4 TGTGCCAGCAGTTTAGCGCCGGTAACATACAATGAGCAGTTCTTC CASSLAPVTYNEQFF
TRBJ2-2 TRBD2 many TRBV12-3/TRBV12-4 TGTGCCAGCAGCGCGGGGGGTTCGAACACCGGGGAGCTGTTTTTT CASSAGGSNTGELFF
TRBJ2-7 . many TRBV5-1 TGCGCCAGCAGCCCGACAGGACCTGTTTCATACGAGCAGTACTTC CASSPTGPVSYEQYF
TRBJ2-7 . . TRBV7-2 TGTGCCAGCAGCCCCTCGTGGGGGGTCCCTATTGAGCAGTACTTC CASSPSWGVPIEQYF
TRBJ2-7 . few TRBV10-3 TGTGCCATAGACCTGGACGGAAAGGGCTACGAGCAGTACTTC CAIDLDGKGYEQYF
TRBJ2-3 . many TRBV5-5 TGTGCCAGCAGCATCCTACAGGGCACAGATACGCAGTATTTT CASSILQGTDTQYF
TRBJ2-5 TRBD2 . TRBV6-2/TRBV6-3 TGTGCCAGCAGCCCTAGCGGGGGGGCCGTGGAGACCCAGTACTTC CASSPSGGAVETQYF
TRBJ2-1 . many TRBV27 TGTGCCAGCAGTTCCCGGGTAGGCGAGCAGTTCTTC CASSSRVGEQFF
TRBJ2-3 TRBD2 few TRBV28 TGTGCCAGCAGTAGAGTACTAGCGGGAGATGGCACAGATACGCAGTATTTT CASSRVLAGDGTDTQYF
TRBJ2-1 TRBD2 few TRBV27 TGTGCCAGCAGTTTGTCGAGCGGGAGGGTGGAGTTCTTC CASSLSSGRVEFF